The 3 T cell receptor beta chains below were found in one sample sequenced in a study of blood T cell repertoires in COVID-19. Sequencing used immunoSEQ multiplex PCR; TCRdb keeps in-frame clones, though not all of them. Of about 190,000 clones in the sample, about 88% were seen once. Source material: peripheral blood. Source of these receptors: a woman in her thirties or forties who had recovered from COVID-19.

The chain carries TRBV5-6 and TRBJ2-1; weak D call: TRBD1 (6 bases). CDR3 length equals 16 residues. Germline lookup yields CDR1 SGHDT and CDR2 YYEEEE. V lost 5 bases and J 2 bases, leaving 17 bases between the germline ends. CDR3 DNA: TGTGCCAGCAGGCTACAGGGAGCGCAGGCCTACAATGAGCAGTTCTTC. Translation: CASRLQGAQAYNEQFF.

This chain connects TRBV6-6 to TRBJ2-7; a weak D match, TRBD2 (5 bases). The length of the CDR3 is 12 residues. The germline V gene encodes CDR1 MNHNY and CDR2 SVGAGI (reference sequence). The V and J ends lost 11 bases and 1 base respectively, with 12 bases between them. CDR3 loop: CASARESYEQYF. The CDR3 DNA is TGTGCCTCCGCAAGGGAGTCCTACGAGCAGTACTTC.

The table lists this clone with a count of one. The chain joins TRBV5-1 to TRBJ1-1, with D maybe TRBD1 (5 bases). The CDR3 is made up of 11 amino acids. CDR1 is SGHRS, CDR2 YFSETQ, per germline. V lost 5 bases to trimming and J lost 5 bases, with 7 bases between them. CDR3 sequence reads: CASRGRTEAFF. As DNA, the CDR3 is TGCGCCAGCAGGGGGCGGACTGAAGCTTTCTTT.